Sequencing of this TCR beta chain was carried out in a study of T cells in Graves' hyperthyroidism and ophthalmopathy (dated by TCRdb to the late 2010s). In the study overall: Peripheral blood samples were taken at the time of initial diagnosis, prior to any treatment. After blood sampling, hyperthyroidism patients were treated with methimazole at a starting dose of 30 mg daily, and ophthalmopathy patients were treated with high-dose intravenous methylprednisolone. Prospective prediction of ophthalmopathy was tested in an independent validation cohort consisting of 18 hyperthyroidism patients and 17 patients who later progressed to ophthalmopathy. The approximately 90 discovery patients were randomly split 7:3 into training and test sets. TCR Vbeta CDR3 sequencing of approximately 140 peripheral blood samples (under 45 ophthalmopathy, 70 to 85 hyperthyroidism and approximately 17 progressor patients) is reported in the paper. In several Graves' hyperthyroidism patients, the study also compared T-cell repertoires from thyroid tissue with T-cell repertoires from blood. To identify TCR V-J signatures that set the groups apart, the researchers used a discovery cohort of more than 95 patients, made up of approximately 43 with Graves' ophthalmopathy and some 60 with stable Graves' hyperthyroidism. Findings and caveats that apply to the study as a whole: Blood samples also contained most of the expanded thyroid clonotypes (frequency above 0.001), which suggests that blood repertoires may reflect thyroid immune responses. No statistical method was used to fix the sample size in advance, and group allocation was not hidden from the investigators. In cross-validation, a model built on a 13 V-J signature told ophthalmopathy apart from stable hyperthyroidism with less than 90% sensitivity and about 81% specificity, and in testing the same model reached 80%/75%. In validation, the model predicted progression to ophthalmopathy a median of roughly 6.2 months before onset, with roughly 71% sensitivity and nearly 75% specificity.

CDR1 and CDR2, per the germline V gene, are MNHEY and SVGEGT. Relative to germline, V is missing 5 bases and J is missing 7 bases, with 10 bases of the junction outside any gene match. The CDR3 measures 15 amino acids from cysteine to phenylalanine. Just CDR3 DNA is preserved here, 45 bases in frame from base 1. Stable Graves' hyperthyroidism was defined as the absence of progression to ophthalmopathy over 18 months of follow-up. Hyperthyroidism patients were aged 18 to 65 years and newly diagnosed, with disease duration of less than 2 months. The study excluded patients with uncontrolled infections, other autoimmune diseases, pregnancy or lactation. Clinical symptoms, serum thyroxine and TRAb, thyroid ultrasound, and orbital computed tomography formed the basis for the diagnoses. Ficoll-Paque density gradient centrifugation was used to isolate PBMCs from 8 to 10 ml of fresh peripheral blood. Trizol reagent was used to extract total RNA, and RNA quality was then checked on an Agilent 2100 Bioanalyzer.

Amplification of TCR beta CDR3 regions was carried out from RNA transcripts. The first round of RT-PCR for the TCR CDR3 was performed with the HTBI primer set and the Qiagen OneStep RT-PCR kit. The libraries were constructed in a second round of multiplex PCR and then size-selected and purified. Paired-end sequencing of the libraries was performed with 100 bp reads on an Illumina HiSeq2000. Per the authors' processing: SOAPnuke was used to process the raw data, throwing out any read that contained adapters or uncalled bases, had a mean Phred below 15, or lacked an exact constant-primer or identifier match. High-quality paired reads were merged with COPE v1.2.5, and unique nucleotide sequences were defined as clonotypes. MiTCR v1.1 was used to align the clonotypes against IMGT TRBV, TRBD and TRBJ reference segments. The analysis was restricted to V-J combinations with a frequency above 0.0001, which together covered 98% to 99.2% of the repertoires. A TCS score was defined as the ratio between F50 (clonal expansion) and ExV (chaos), using BLOSUM62-based TCRdist between CDR3 peptides within each V-J. Welch's t-statistics and random forest reduced approximately 520 V-J features to 13, which were used in a naive Bayes classifier (R e1071). TCRdb redid the processing of the public reads, applying fastp at Q25 and MiXCR, and retained in-frame beta chains. Every distinct CDR3 protein forms one entry, paired with its most common genes and DNA. V and J calls and clone size were set by TCRdb, not the authors. The sample has 550,000 to 800,000 distinct CDR3 sequences on record, roughly 15% of them singletons. The top ten hold over 7.5% of the sample.

In this sample, this clonotype turned up many times. The clone's antigen remains unknown. Base qualities were left out, and no much larger clone turns up one base away. The sequenced sample consisted of blood. The rearrangement combines TRBV6-2 or TRBV6-3 with TRBJ1-5, and 8 bases in between align with TRBD1. The sequence came from a man aged 18-30 years with Graves' hyperthyroidism. The DNA is TGTGCCAGCAGTGTAGGCAGGGGGCTGACGCAGCCCCAGCATTTT. Translation gives CASSVGRGLTQPQHF.